The rows below give T cell receptor beta chains drawn from one sample of a study of technical replicates of blood from a handful of donors. Here immunoSEQ multiplex PCR was the method, and the copy in TCRdb shows in-frame clones only, minus some. This sample has some 10,000 clones; roughly 94% occur once, and the top ten carry 6% to 8.5%. The sample was PBMCs. Every receptor here comes from a human donor in good health. Both conserved end residues are part of each CDR3. A D gene is named only where the DNA matches it firmly. Only some rows state a clone size, as once, few, many or a class for expanded clones.

J,V,size,D,CDR3,DNA
TRBJ2-2,TRBV6-1,.,TRBD1,CASSDRGQANTGELFF,TGTGCCAGCAGTGATCGCGGACAGGCAAACACCGGGGAGCTGTTTTTT
TRBJ2-2,TRBV11-3,.,.,CASSPTDGGLAGELFF,TGTGCCAGCAGCCCCACGGATGGAGGGCTGGCCGGGGAGCTGTTTTTT
TRBJ2-5,TRBV4-2,.,TRBD2,CASSASLAGETQYF,TGTGCCAGCAGCGCTTCCCTAGCGGGAGAGACCCAGTACTTC
TRBJ1-1,TRBV11-2,.,TRBD1,CASAQGGNTEAFF,TGTGCCAGTGCGCAGGGGGGTAACACTGAAGCTTTCTTT
TRBJ1-3,TRBV29-1,.,TRBD1,CSVQTGGLNTIYF,TGCAGCGTTCAGACAGGGGGCCTAAACACCATATATTTT
TRBJ2-3,TRBV27,.,TRBD2,CASSPSGAGWIIDTQYF,TGTGCCAGCAGTCCCTCAGGAGCGGGATGGATCATAGATACGCAGTATTTT
TRBJ2-2,TRBV2,once,TRBD2,CASSAELAGVNTGELFF,TGTGCCAGCAGCGCAGAACTAGCGGGGGTGAACACCGGGGAGCTGTTTTTT
TRBJ2-1,TRBV5-1,once,TRBD2,CASSLIPGLDVINEQFF,TGCGCCAGCAGCTTGATTCCGGGACTAGACGTGATCAATGAGCAGTTCTTC
TRBJ2-7,TRBV4-2,.,TRBD1,CASSQYSTGYSYEQYF,TGTGCCAGCAGCCAATACTCGACAGGGTACTCCTACGAGCAGTACTTC
TRBJ2-3,TRBV6-1,.,TRBD2,CASSELAGGPDTQYF,TGTGCCAGCAGTGAACTAGCGGGAGGGCCAGATACGCAGTATTTT
TRBJ1-2,TRBV30,.,.,CALLEQDNGYTF,TGTGCCTTACTCGAACAGGATAATGGCTACACCTTC